Listed here are 7 T cell receptor beta chains from one sample, sequenced in a study of cytomegalovirus exposure and HLA in healthy donors. TCRdb's copy holds only in-frame clones and misses some; the assay was immunoSEQ multiplex PCR. This sample carries 150,000 to 200,000 clones, roughly 86% of them seen once, and the ten largest clones take roughly 4.2%. The specimen was PBMCs. The receptors stem from a man aged 18 to 30 in good health and CMV-seropositive.

This chain connects TRBV5-1 to TRBJ2-1, with a tentative D call TRBD2 (7 bases). Germline V gives CDR1 SGHRS, CDR2 YFSETQ. The CDR3 runs 15 residues. The V end lost 1 base, the J end lost 8 bases, and 16 bases lay between the germline ends. CDR3 in amino acids: CASSLQGGGGYEQFF. DNA for the CDR3: TGCGCCAGCAGCTTGCAGGGAGGGGGTGGCTATGAGCAGTTCTTC. The whole variable domain, filled in from reference TRBV5-1 and TRBJ2-1, reads KAGVTQTPRYLIKTRGQQVTLSCSPISGHRSVSWYQQTPGQGLQFLFEYFSETQRNKGNFPGRFSGRQFSNSRSEMNVSTLELGDSALYLCASSLQGGGGYEQFFGPGTRLTVL.

The gene calls are TRBV6-6 and TRBJ2-3; D remains unclear. Between the trimmed V and J ends, which lost 2 bases and 2 bases, there was a span of 14 bases. The CDR3 is 16 amino acids. CDR1 and CDR2 (germline): MNHNY, SVGAGI (reference sequence). CDR3 loop: CASSYSSTNPTDTQYF. Written as DNA, the CDR3 is TGTGCCAGCAGTTACAGCTCTACCAACCCCACAGATACGCAGTATTTT.

The CDR3 region is CASSQGLRAWTGELFF. The CDR3 coding sequence is TGTGCCAGCAGCCAAGGCTTGAGGGCTTGGACCGGGGAGCTGTTTTTT. J is TRBJ2-2 and V is TRBV14, with a weak D call TRBD2 (5 bases). This CDR3 has 16 amino acids. Trimming pared 1 base from V and 5 bases from J, leaving 14 bases between. In germline, CDR1 is SGHDN, CDR2 FVKESK.

The rearrangement joins TRBV5-1 to TRBJ2-5; D might be TRBD1 (6 bases). Trimming took 2 bases from V and 5 from J, leaving 13 bases between them. CDR3 length: 14 amino acids. The germline V gene encodes CDR1 SGHRS and CDR2 YFSETQ. The CDR3 reads CASSFGERGETQYF. The CDR3 DNA reads TGCGCCAGCAGCTTCGGAGAAAGGGGGGAGACCCAGTACTTC. Variable domain in full (rest from reference TRBV5-1 and TRBJ2-5): KAGVTQTPRYLIKTRGQQVTLSCSPISGHRSVSWYQQTPGQGLQFLFEYFSETQRNKGNFPGRFSGRQFSNSRSEMNVSTLELGDSALYLCASSFGERGETQYFGPGTRLLVL.

V usage is TRBV19 and J usage is TRBJ1-1; D may be TRBD1 (6 bases). The CDR3 has 14 residues. Trimming took off 7 bases at V and 4 bases at J, with 16 bases between the two ends. Per germline, CDR1 LNHDA and CDR2 SQIVND (reference sequence). The CDR3 spells CASTRGGGVTEAFF. Written as DNA, the CDR3 is TGTGCCAGTACGAGGGGGGGTGGCGTCACTGAAGCTTTCTTT.

V is TRBV10-2 and J is TRBJ1-4; no clear D. Deletions cut 10 bases from V and 0 bases from J, with 9 bases between. CDR1 WSHSY and CDR2 SAAADI come from the germline V gene. This CDR3 comprises 13 residues. CDR3 in DNA: TGCGCCACCGCCCAGGCAACTAATGAAAAACTGTTTTTT. Its protein is CATAQATNEKLFF.

The chain employs TRBV7-9 and TRBJ2-1, with TRBD1 identical over 9 bases. The CDR3 is made up of 15 amino acids. Germline CDR1 and CDR2: SEHNR and FQNEAQ (reference sequence). V lost 3 bases to trimming and J lost 8 bases; unmatched junction nucleotides: 8. CDR3 bases: TGTGCCAGCAGCTTGGGACAGGGCTTTATTGATGAGCAGTTCTTC. This encodes CASSLGQGFIDEQFF. Combining the CDR3 with reference TRBV7-9 and TRBJ2-1 gives the whole variable domain DTGVSQNPRHKITKRGQNVTFRCDPISEHNRLYWYRQTLGQGPEFLTYFQNEAQLEKSRLLSDRFSAERPKGSFSTLEIQRTEQGDSAMYLCASSLGQGFIDEQFFGPGTRLTVL.